What follows describes a single TCR beta chain. Libraries were prepared by immunoSEQ multiplex PCR; TCRdb keeps only in-frame clonotypes and omits some of them. Here the sample spans more than 9,500 clones, around four fifths being singletons. This record belongs to a study of T cell changes during pregnancy in multiple sclerosis. Germline V lookup: CDR1 SGHRS, CDR2 YFSETQ. Trimming at V came to 1 base and at J to 6 bases, leaving 6 bases not matched to a gene. The CDR3 consists of 16 residues. Sequencing was performed on CD8+ T cells from peripheral blood mononuclear cells, taken after pregnancy. This TCR derives from a female donor in good health, enrolled as a control in a pregnancy study. The chain links TRBV5-1 to TRBJ1-6; 8 bases match TRBD1. The CDR3 here is CASSLRRTGINSPLHF. In nucleotides, the CDR3 is TGCGCCAGCAGCTTGAGGCGGACAGGGATTAATTCACCCCTCCACTTT.